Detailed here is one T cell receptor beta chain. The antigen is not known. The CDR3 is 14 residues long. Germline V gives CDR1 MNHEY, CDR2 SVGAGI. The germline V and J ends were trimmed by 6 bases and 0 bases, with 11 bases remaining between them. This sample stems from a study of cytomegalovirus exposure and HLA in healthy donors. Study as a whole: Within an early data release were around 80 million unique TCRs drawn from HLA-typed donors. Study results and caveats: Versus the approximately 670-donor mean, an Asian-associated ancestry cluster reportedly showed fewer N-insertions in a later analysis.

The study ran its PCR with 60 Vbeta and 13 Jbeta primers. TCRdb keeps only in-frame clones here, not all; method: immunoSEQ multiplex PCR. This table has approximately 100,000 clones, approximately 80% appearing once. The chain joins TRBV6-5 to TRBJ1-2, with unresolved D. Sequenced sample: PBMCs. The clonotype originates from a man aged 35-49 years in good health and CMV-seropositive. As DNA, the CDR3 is TGTGCCAGCAGCTCCGGCAGGACTAACTATGGCTACACCTTC. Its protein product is CASSSGRTNYGYTF.